Listed below are T cell receptor beta chains from one sample, sequenced in a study of cytomegalovirus exposure and HLA in healthy donors. Assay used: immunoSEQ multiplex PCR; TCRdb lists only in-frame clones, some missing. The table has 130,000 or so clones, about four fifths seen once. Sequenced sample: PBMCs. Every receptor here comes from a man aged 25 to 45 in good health and CMV-seronegative. Each CDR3 is given with its conserved first and last residue. The D gene is left open where the match is weak. Clone size, where shown, is once, few, many, or a class for clones that have expanded.

j_gene | v_gene | d_gene | abundance | CDR3aa | CDR3nt
TRBJ2-7 | TRBV28 | NA | NA | CASLARREVEQYF | TGTGCCAGCTTGGCGCGCAGGGAGGTCGAGCAGTACTTC
TRBJ2-7 | TRBV1 | NA | few | CTIPSGGVNEQYF | TGCACCATCCCTAGCGGGGGGGTCAACGAGCAGTACTTC
TRBJ2-1 | TRBV5-1 | NA | NA | CASSLAVGVQGNEQFF | TGCGCCAGCAGCTTGGCTGTAGGGGTTCAGGGCAATGAGCAGTTCTTC
TRBJ2-7 | TRBV11-2 | TRBD1 | once | CASSPTGRTWDEQYF | TGTGCCAGCAGCCCGACAGGGCGGACTTGGGACGAGCAGTACTTC
TRBJ2-4 | TRBV10-2 | TRBD1 | NA | CASSERQGGNIQYF | TGCGCCAGCAGTGAAAGACAGGGTGGAAACATTCAGTACTTC
TRBJ2-2 | TRBV6-1 | NA | NA | CASSYPDTGELFF | TGTGCCAGCAGTTATCCGGACACCGGGGAGCTGTTTTTT
TRBJ1-1 | TRBV10-2 | NA | NA | CASSDYRATEAFF | TGCGCCAGCAGTGATTACAGGGCCACTGAAGCTTTCTTT
TRBJ2-7 | TRBV7-3 | NA | NA | CASSLDTGPYEQYF | TGTGCCAGCAGCTTAGACACAGGGCCCTACGAGCAGTACTTC
TRBJ2-7 | TRBV10-3 | NA | NA | CAISEGGTYEQYF | TGTGCCATCAGTGAAGGAGGGACCTACGAGCAGTACTTC
TRBJ1-2 | TRBV7-8 | NA | once | CASSLAAREAGYTF | TGTGCCAGCAGCTTAGCGGCCAGGGAGGCTGGCTACACCTTC
TRBJ2-7 | TRBV5-1 | NA | NA | CASSLYTGLAYEQYF | TGCGCCAGCAGCTTATACACAGGTTTGGCCTACGAGCAGTACTTC
TRBJ2-1 | TRBV7-7 | TRBD2 | NA | CASSLNSGKYNEQFF | TGTGCTAGCAGCTTAAATAGCGGGAAATACAATGAGCAGTTCTTC
TRBJ2-7 | TRBV14 | NA | NA | CASSPKTGRYEQYF | TGTGCCAGCAGCCCGAAGACAGGGAGGTACGAGCAGTACTTC
TRBJ1-6 | TRBV4-1 | TRBD1 | NA | CASSQGGQGISYNSPLHF | TGCGCCAGCAGCCAAGGGGGACAGGGGATCTCCTATAATTCACCCCTCCACTTT
TRBJ2-6 | TRBV6-5 | NA | NA | CASSPSFSGANVLTF | TGTGCCAGCAGCCCATCATTTTCTGGGGCCAACGTCCTGACTTTC
TRBJ2-7 | TRBV4-1 | NA | NA | CASSHPLTGAEQYF | TGCGCCAGCAGCCACCCCCTGACAGGAGCCGAGCAGTACTTC
TRBJ2-7 | TRBV30 | TRBD1 | NA | CAWSGRTGGGEQYF | TGTGCCTGGAGTGGAAGGACAGGGGGCGGCGAGCAGTACTTC
TRBJ2-7 | TRBV5-1 | TRBD1 | NA | CASSLTAGQGISEQYF | TGCGCCAGCAGCTTGACTGCGGGACAGGGAATCTCCGAGCAGTACTTC
TRBJ1-3 | TRBV28 | NA | NA | CASNPGNGREGGNTIYF | TGTGCCAGCAACCCTGGGAACGGCAGGGAAGGCGGAAACACCATATATTTT
TRBJ1-3 | TRBV6-5 | NA | NA | CASSYSDTIYF | TGTGCCAGCAGTTACTCGGACACCATATATTTT
TRBJ2-1 | TRBV19 | NA | NA | CASSIGTDYNEQFF | TGTGCCAGTAGTATAGGGACAGATTACAATGAGCAGTTCTTC
TRBJ2-7 | TRBV6-1 | NA | few | CASTSQDYEQYF | TGTGCCAGCACAAGCCAGGACTACGAGCAGTACTTC
TRBJ2-2 | TRBV18 | TRBD1 | NA | CASSPSGTGLTGELFF | TGTGCCAGCTCACCGTCCGGGACAGGGCTCACCGGGGAGCTGTTTTTT
TRBJ2-2 | TRBV15 | TRBD1 | few | CATSNRQGSGELFF | TGTGCCACCAGCAATAGACAGGGGTCCGGGGAGCTGTTTTTT